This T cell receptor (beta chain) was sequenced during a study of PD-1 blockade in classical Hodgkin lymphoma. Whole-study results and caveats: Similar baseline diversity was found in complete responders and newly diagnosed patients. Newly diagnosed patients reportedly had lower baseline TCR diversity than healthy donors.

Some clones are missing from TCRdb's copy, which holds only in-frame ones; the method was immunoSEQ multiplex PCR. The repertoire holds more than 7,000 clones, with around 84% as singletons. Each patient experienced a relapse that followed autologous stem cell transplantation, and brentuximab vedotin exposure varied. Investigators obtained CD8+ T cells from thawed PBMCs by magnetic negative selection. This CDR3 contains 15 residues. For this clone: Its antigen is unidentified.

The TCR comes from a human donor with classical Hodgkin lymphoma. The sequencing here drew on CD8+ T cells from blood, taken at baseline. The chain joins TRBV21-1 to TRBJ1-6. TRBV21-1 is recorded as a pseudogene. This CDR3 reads CASSKVRGLNSPLHF. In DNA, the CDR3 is TGTGCCAGCAGCAAAGTGCGGGGACTTAATTCACCCCTCCACTTT.